This TCR beta chain comes out of a study of blood T cells in healthy people across ages. Ranging in age from about 6 to 90, the donors were healthy Caucasian individuals from Russia. A second PCR of about 7 to 12 cycles used a sample-barcoded 5' primer and a J-beta primer mix. One entry per CDR3 protein results from TCRdb running MiXCR on the 5' RACE reads. The data hold 1 million or so distinct CDR3 sequences, with roughly 24% observed a single time. The CDR3 spans 15 residues. Trimming removed 2 bases from V and 2 bases from J, with 12 bases in between. Looked up from germline, CDR1 is MNHNS and CDR2 is SASEGT. In addition, the sample was reused for a study of T cells of mothers and their children.

Specimen: blood. V gene TRBV6-1 combines with J gene TRBJ2-5; D call uncertain. The sequence derives from a girl aged 2 to 9 in good health. The CDR3 here is CASSESASAQETQYF. The CDR3 region has the DNA TGTGCCAGCAGTGAATCGGCGAGCGCGCAAGAGACCCAGTACTTC.